The 19 T cell receptor beta chains in this list originate from one sample, sequenced in a study of control samples from healthy donors and cancer patients. Only in-frame clones appear in the TCRdb table, and some are missing; sequencing was by immunoSEQ multiplex PCR. The data contain 110,000 or so clones, 90% of them singletons. The source material was blood. The origin of the receptors is a human donor in good health. The donor label of this sample is uncertain.

The chain links TRBV30 to TRBJ1-5; possibly TRBD1 for D (6 bases). Trimming left V 1 base short and J 5 bases short, with 15 bases between. Per the germline V gene, CDR1 is GTSNPN and CDR2 is SVGIG (reference sequence). The CDR3 is made up of 15 amino acids. The CDR3 DNA is TGTGCCTGGAGTGAGATACAGGGTTCACATCAGCCCCAGCATTTT. It encodes CAWSEIQGSHQPQHF. The full variable domain, rest sourced from reference TRBV30 and TRBJ1-5, is SQTIHQWPATLVQPVGSPLSLECTVEGTSNPNLYWYRQAAGRGLQLLFYSVGIGQISSEVPQNLSASRPQDRQFILSSKKLLLSDSGFYLCAWSEIQGSHQPQHFGDGTRLSIL.

The V and J genes are TRBV7-8 and TRBJ1-2; 9 bases map to TRBD1. Unmatched junction bases numbered 6, after V lost 5 bases and J lost 2 bases. Germline CDR1 and CDR2: SGHVS and FQNEAQ. This CDR3 contains 15 residues. CDR3 amino acids: CASSPRGQGNYGYTF. CDR3 nucleotide sequence: TGTGCCAGCAGCCCACGAGGACAGGGGAACTATGGCTACACCTTC.

The chain is built from TRBV6-1 and TRBJ1-3, with TRBD1 identical over 8 bases. The CDR3 covers 16 residues. With 2 bases clipped from V and 6 bases from J, the junction kept 9 bases outside the gene matches. Germline-derived CDR1 and CDR2 are MNHNS and SASEGT. CDR3 coding DNA: TGTGCCAGCAGTGAAAACCCAGGGGGCCTTCTAAACACCATATATTTT. The encoded protein is CASSENPGGLLNTIYF.

The V and J genes are TRBV12-3 or TRBV12-4 and TRBJ2-2; unclear D gene. The V gene lost 4 bases and the J gene lost 5 bases, with 2 bases spanning the gap. This CDR3 has 11 residues. The CDR3 DNA is TGTGCCAGCAGTTATACCGGGGAGCTGTTTTTT. Its protein product is CASSYTGELFF.

The rearrangement joins TRBV4-3 to TRBJ1-2, with a possible D match to TRBD1 (6 bases). Trimming removed 1 base at V and 1 base at J, with 13 bases between. Germline V lookup: CDR1 LGHNA, CDR2 YSLEER. The length of the CDR3 is 16 residues. The CDR3 DNA follows: TGCGCCAGCAGCCAAGCGGGGAACAGGGATAACTATGGCTACACCTTC. It yields the protein CASSQAGNRDNYGYTF.

V gene TRBV6-2 or TRBV6-3 combines with J gene TRBJ1-1, with TRBD1 matching 9 bases. Trimming cost V 6 bases and J 3 bases; bases outside gene matches: 8. Germline V lookup: CDR1 MNHEY, CDR2 SVGEGT. This CDR3 comprises 15 residues. In DNA, the CDR3 is TGTGCCAGCAGCCCCTCCGGGACAGGGTACACTGAAGCTTTCTTT. It translates to CASSPSGTGYTEAFF.

The genes are TRBV2 and TRBJ2-5; unclear D gene. V lost 8 bases and J lost 1, with 2 bases in between. The CDR3 totals 10 residues. The germline V gene encodes CDR1 SNHLY and CDR2 FYNNEI. The CDR3 sequence: CASRQETQYF. CDR3 nucleotide sequence: TGTGCCAGCCGCCAAGAGACCCAGTACTTC. Full variable domain (missing parts from reference TRBV2 and TRBJ2-5): EPEVTQTPSHQVTQMGQEVILRCVPISNHLYFYWYRQILGQKVEFLVSFYNNEISEKSEIFDDQFSVERPDGSNFTLKIRSTKLEDSAMYFCASRQETQYFGPGTRLLVL.

As DNA, the CDR3 is TGTGCCAGCAGCTCCTACCCATTGCGGGGGGGGCGCGCAGATACGCAGTATTTT. Translating gives CASSSYPLRGGRADTQYF. This chain uses TRBV13 with TRBJ2-3; 9 positions agree with TRBD2. CDR3 length: 18 amino acids. From germline, CDR1 is PRHDT and CDR2 FYEKMQ (reference sequence). V was clipped by 4 bases and J by 4 bases; unmatched bases: 15.

This chain joins TRBV27 and TRBJ2-7; 7 bases align to TRBD1. V trimming: 3 bases; J trimming: 3 bases; junction bases outside the gene matches: 2. The CDR3 has 13 residues. CDR1 is MNHEY and CDR2 is SMNVEV in the germline V gene (reference sequence). CDR3 sequence (DNA): TGTGCCAGCAGTTTTCGGGACAGCTACGAGCAGTACTTC. Amino acid sequence: CASSFRDSYEQYF.

This chain joins TRBV15 and TRBJ2-7; D perhaps matches TRBD1 (5 bases). The germline V gene encodes CDR1 LNHNV and CDR2 YYDKDF (reference sequence). The CDR3 extends over 14 amino acids. The V gene lost 9 bases and the J gene lost 9 bases, with 24 bases spanning the gap. The CDR3 is CATKTGAAPLGQYF. CDR3 nucleotides: TGTGCCACTAAAACAGGTGCAGCTCCTCTTGGGCAGTACTTC.

This sequence joins TRBV5-6 and TRBJ2-4; D gene unclear. Between the trimmed V and J ends, which lost 4 bases and 7 bases, there was a span of 15 bases. The CDR3 extends over 14 amino acids. Germline CDR1 SGHDT, CDR2 YYEEEE. The CDR3 DNA follows: TGTGCCAGCAGCGGATCCCTCGATAGTAACATTCAGTACTTC. It translates to CASSGSLDSNIQYF.

V usage is TRBV7-2 and J usage is TRBJ2-7; 9 bases agree with TRBD1. The CDR3 runs 15 residues. The ends lost 6 bases at V and 4 bases at J; junction bases unmatched: 10. Germline values: CDR1 SGHTA, CDR2 FQGNSA. The chain's CDR3 is CASRSPGTGRYEQYF. CDR3 bases: TGTGCCAGCAGATCCCCCGGGACAGGGAGGTACGAGCAGTACTTC.

The count of this clone is one. J is TRBJ2-1 and V is TRBV2; D is unresolved. Looked up from germline, CDR1 is SNHLY and CDR2 is FYNNEI. CDR3 length: 12 residues. The germline V and J ends were trimmed by 5 bases and 5 bases, with 7 bases remaining between them. CDR3 loop: CASSPQDNEQFF. CDR3 nucleotides: TGTGCCAGCAGTCCCCAGGACAATGAGCAGTTCTTC.

This chain connects TRBV10-3 to TRBJ1-2; TRBD1 agrees at 7 bases. J gave up 6 bases and V 8 bases, and 24 bases lay outside the gene matches. This CDR3 is built from 18 residues. CDR1 ENHRY and CDR2 SYGVKD come from the germline V gene. CDR3 DNA sequence: TGTGCCATCGGATCGGATGAAAAGGGGGTAGGGGGCTTGGATGGCTACACCTTC. Protein: CAIGSDEKGVGGLDGYTF.

The V call is TRBV5-1, the J call TRBJ2-7; no definite D call. CDR1 is SGHRS and CDR2 is YFSETQ in the germline V gene. The V gene lost 4 bases and the J gene lost 9 bases, with 11 bases spanning the gap. The CDR3 sequence is 11 residues long. The CDR3 region is CASSDGPGQYF. The DNA for the CDR3 is TGCGCCAGCAGCGACGGCCCTGGGCAGTACTTC.

This rearrangement joins TRBV10-2 to TRBJ1-4; D gene ambiguous. The CDR3 has 13 amino acids. The V and J ends lost 7 bases and 7 bases respectively, with 13 bases between them. Germline V gene data show CDR1 as WSHSY and CDR2 as SAAADI. The CDR3 reads CASKREVSEKLFF. DNA for the CDR3: TGCGCCAGCAAGCGCGAAGTCTCTGAAAAACTGTTTTTT.

The rearrangement joins TRBV7-9 to TRBJ2-3; 11 bases match TRBD2. CDR3 length equals 15 residues. The V gene's germline CDR1 is SEHNR and CDR2 FQNEAQ (reference sequence). V gave up 6 bases and J gave up 5 bases; unmatched junction bases: 7. The CDR3 nucleotides are TGTGCCAGCAGTCATAGCGGGGGGGCCGGAGATACGCAGTATTTT. Protein product: CASSHSGGAGDTQYF.

The J gene is TRBJ1-4, the V gene TRBV2; D might be TRBD1 (5 bases). The CDR3 runs 12 residues. Trimming stripped 4 bases from V and 12 bases from J, with 12 bases between. From germline, CDR1 is SNHLY and CDR2 FYNNEI. The CDR3 here is CASSAGGIELFF. The CDR3 region has the DNA TGTGCCAGCAGTGCCGGGGGTATAGAACTGTTTTTT.

The chain has TRBV6-6 and TRBJ1-2; D not certain. V gave up 7 bases and J gave up 0 bases, with 6 bases separating them. CDR1 and CDR2 from the germline V gene are MNHNY and SVGAGI (reference sequence). The CDR3 is 12 residues long. This CDR3 reads CASTISNYGYTF. In DNA, the CDR3 is TGTGCCAGCACCATATCTAACTATGGCTACACCTTC.